The 21 T cell receptor beta chains listed next were all sequenced from one sample in a study of T cells after yellow fever vaccination. From the 5' RACE reads, TCRdb called clonotypes with MiXCR, one entry per CDR3 protein. This sample has some 600,000 distinct CDR3 sequences, with roughly an eighth found just once. The specimen comprised PBMCs, sampled on the day of the yellow fever booster vaccination. The receptors originated from a man aged 25 to 45 who received the YFV17D yellow fever vaccine.

This chain uses TRBV7-2 with TRBJ2-7; 7 bases agree with TRBD1. Germline V gene sequence: CDR1 SGHTA, CDR2 FQGNSA. V shed 4 bases and J 1 base; nucleotides not matched to a gene: 7. CDR3 length: 15 residues. Here the CDR3 reads CASSYRGQQSYEQYF. The DNA for the CDR3 is TGTGCCAGCAGCTACCGGGGACAGCAATCCTACGAGCAGTACTTC. Using reference TRBV7-2 and TRBJ2-7 for the parts outside the CDR3, the full variable domain is GAGVSQSPSNKVTEKGKDVELRCDPISGHTALYWYRQSLGQGLEFLIYFQGNSAPDKSGLPSDRFSAERTGGSVSTLTIQRTQQEDSAVYLCASSYRGQQSYEQYFGPGTRLTVT.

The V call is TRBV29-1, the J call TRBJ2-7; 7 bases fit TRBD2. V trimming: 3 bases; J trimming: 7 bases; junction bases outside the gene matches: 12. Germline assignment: CDR1 SQVTM and CDR2 ANQGSEA. This CDR3 is built from 14 residues. The CDR3 sequence: CSVDSEGGPREQYF. CDR3 coding DNA: TGCAGCGTTGATTCCGAGGGAGGGCCACGGGAGCAGTACTTC.

V usage is TRBV6-2 or TRBV6-3 and J usage is TRBJ2-2; D not resolved. CDR3 length: 12 residues. Trimming took off 5 bases at V and 5 bases at J, with 6 bases between the two ends. Germline values: CDR1 MNHEY, CDR2 SVGEGT. CDR3 in amino acids: CASSPTTGELFF. Written as DNA, the CDR3 is TGTGCCAGCAGTCCTACTACCGGGGAGCTGTTTTTT.

The chain uses TRBV20-1 and TRBJ2-3, with 7 bases fitting TRBD1. The CDR3 loop spans 13 amino acids. Germline CDR1 is DFQATT and CDR2 is SNEGSKA (reference sequence). Trimming removed 3 bases from V and 3 bases from J; junction bases left unmatched: 3. CDR3 region: CSASTGATDTQYF. The CDR3 nucleotides read TGCAGTGCTAGTACAGGGGCAACAGATACGCAGTATTTT.

There are a few counts of this clonotype. The rearrangement uses TRBV7-2 and TRBJ1-6, with D perhaps matching TRBD1 (6 bases). Looked up from germline, CDR1 is SGHTA and CDR2 is FQGNSA. There are 14 residues in the CDR3. The V and J ends lost 3 bases and 12 bases respectively, with 15 bases between them. The CDR3 here is CASSFGVQGEPLHF. Here the CDR3 DNA reads TGTGCCAGCAGCTTTGGAGTACAGGGAGAACCCCTCCACTTT.

For this clonotype: One end of the junction varies from germline; a read error may be responsible. This chain links TRBV3-1 with TRBJ2-7, with a weak D call TRBD2 (6 bases). Per the germline V gene, CDR1 is LGHDT and CDR2 is YNNKEL (reference sequence). CDR3 length: 15 amino acids. The CDR3 sequence: CASNQMGRESYEQYF. CDR3 sequence (DNA): TGTGCCAGCAACCAAATGGGGCGGGAATCCTACGAGCAGTACTTC.

This clonotype was counted ten times or more. The rearrangement joins TRBV11-2 to TRBJ2-6, with 8 bases identical to TRBD1. The CDR3 contains 18 residues. CDR1 SGHAT and CDR2 FQNNGV come from the germline V gene. V lost 4 bases and J lost 0; bases outside the gene matches: 8. CDR3 loop: CASSYVDRGNSGANVLTF. The DNA for the CDR3 is TGTGCCAGCAGCTATGTCGACAGGGGCAACTCTGGGGCCAACGTCCTGACTTTC.

The chain employs TRBV5-1 and TRBJ2-2; TRBD1 matches 8 bases. In germline, CDR1 is SGHRS, CDR2 YFSETQ. Germline trimming cut 3 bases from V and 5 bases from J; bases unmatched to any gene: 3. This CDR3 contains 14 residues. CDR3 in DNA: TGCGCCAGCAGCTCGGACAGGGAAACCGGGGAGCTGTTTTTT. This sequence encodes CASSSDRETGELFF.

V gene TRBV2 combines with J gene TRBJ2-7; TRBD1 agrees at 8 bases. The CDR3 totals 13 residues. Germline V CDR1 and CDR2: SNHLY, FYNNEI. V lost 8 bases to trimming and J lost 6 bases; unmatched junction nucleotides: 9. The CDR3 bases are TGTGCCAGCTTGATAGGGACAGGCTCCGAGCAGTACTTC. Protein: CASLIGTGSEQYF.

This clonotype has only a few counts. The rearrangement links TRBV6-1 to TRBJ1-2, with D possibly TRBD1 on 5 matching bases. Deletions cut 7 bases from V and 1 base from J, with 19 bases between. The CDR3 is 16 residues long. In germline, CDR1 is MNHNS, CDR2 SASEGT. The DNA for the CDR3 is TGTGCCAGCAAGCTTGGGCGGGGGGGATTTAACTATGGCTACACCTTC. Translating it yields CASKLGRGGFNYGYTF.

V is TRBV6-1 and J is TRBJ1-5; D is undetermined. Trimming removed 8 bases from V and 2 bases from J, with 16 bases in between. Germline V gene data show CDR1 as MNHNS and CDR2 as SASEGT. The CDR3 has 15 residues. DNA of the CDR3: TGTGCCAGCTTACGAGGGCGGGGAGGCAATCAGCCCCAGCATTTT. It codes for CASLRGRGGNQPQHF.

This clonotype has more than one count but fewer than ten. The chain has TRBV5-1 and TRBJ2-7; 12 bases are shared with TRBD2. V lost 2 bases to trimming and J lost 6 bases; unmatched junction nucleotides: 12. The CDR3 runs 17 residues. CDR1 and CDR2 from the germline V gene are SGHRS and YFSETQ. The DNA for the CDR3 is TGCGCCAGCAGCTTCAGCCTCGGGACTAGCGGGCGCGCCGAGCAGTACTTC. It yields the protein CASSFSLGTSGRAEQYF.

This clonotype was counted only a few times. The rearrangement uses TRBV7-2 and TRBJ2-1; 8 nucleotides match TRBD2. The CDR3 has 15 amino acids. The V and J ends lost 6 bases and 1 base, in that order; junction bases with no gene match: 5. From germline, CDR1 is SGHTA and CDR2 FQGNSA. The CDR3 region is CASRTTGGSYNEQFF. The CDR3 DNA follows: TGTGCCAGCAGAACAACGGGAGGGTCCTACAATGAGCAGTTCTTC. The variable domain in full, with the rest retrieved from reference TRBV7-2 and TRBJ2-1, is GAGVSQSPSNKVTEKGKDVELRCDPISGHTALYWYRQSLGQGLEFLIYFQGNSAPDKSGLPSDRFSAERTGGSVSTLTIQRTQQEDSAVYLCASRTTGGSYNEQFFGPGTRLTVL.

This clonotype was detected a few times. V usage is TRBV18 and J usage is TRBJ2-5, with a possible D match to TRBD1 (6 bases). Deletions cut 6 bases from V and 5 bases from J, with 13 bases between. The germline gives CDR1 KGHSH, CDR2 LQKENI. The CDR3 extends over 13 amino acids. CDR3 loop: CASSPGVSETQYF. The CDR3 DNA follows: TGTGCCAGCTCCCCAGGGGTTTCGGAGACCCAGTACTTC. Filled out from reference TRBV18 and TRBJ2-5, the complete variable domain reads NAGVMQNPRHLVRRRGQEARLRCSPMKGHSHVYWYRQLPEEGLKFMVYLQKENIIDESGMPKERFSAEFPKEGPSILRIQQVVRGDSAAYFCASSPGVSETQYFGPGTRLLVL.

This clonotype was seen a handful of times. This chain links TRBV20-1 with TRBJ2-7, with a possible D match to TRBD2 (6 bases). V lost 6 bases and J lost 5, with 20 bases in between. Germline V gene sequence: CDR1 DFQATT, CDR2 SNEGSKA (reference sequence). CDR3 length: 14 residues. CDR3 nucleotide sequence: TGCAGTGCCAATCCAGGAGGGCGCGTGAACGAGCAGTACTTC. It encodes CSANPGGRVNEQYF.

This clonotype was counted between two and nine times. The gene calls are TRBV6-2 or TRBV6-3 and TRBJ2-3; 8 bases agree with TRBD2. The junction had 6 bases not matched to a gene; V was cut back by 6 bases and J by 4 bases. Germline V gene lookup returns CDR1 MNHEY and CDR2 SVGEGT. The CDR3 is 14 residues long. CDR3 in amino acids: CASRKAGAADTQYF. In DNA form, the CDR3 reads TGTGCCAGCAGAAAAGCGGGAGCTGCAGATACGCAGTATTTT.

This chain links TRBV10-3 with TRBJ2-7; the D is unclear. V dropped 6 bases and J dropped 0 bases, with 9 bases sitting between them. The CDR3 loop spans 13 amino acids. Germline values: CDR1 ENHRY, CDR2 SYGVKD. The DNA for the CDR3 is TGTGCCATCAGAAAGATGATCTCCTACGAGCAGTACTTC. Protein sequence: CAIRKMISYEQYF.

This clonotype was seen only a few times. The CDR3 region has the DNA TGTGCCAGTAGTTTACAGGGATATCCCGGCGAGCAGTACTTC. It encodes CASSLQGYPGEQYF. The J gene is TRBJ2-7, the V gene TRBV19; D is perhaps TRBD1 (6 bases). CDR1 is LNHDA and CDR2 is SQIVND in the germline V gene (reference sequence). Trimming removed 5 bases at V and 6 bases at J, with 17 bases between. The CDR3 is 14 residues long.

The chain couples TRBV24-1 to TRBJ2-1; no clear D gene. From germline, CDR1 is KGHDR and CDR2 SFDVKD. V lost 3 bases, J lost 6 bases, and 11 bases lay in between. The CDR3 covers 14 residues. CDR3 nucleotide sequence: TGTGCCACCAGTGATAAATGGAGCTCCAATGAGCAGTTCTTC. Its translation: CATSDKWSSNEQFF.

This chain uses TRBV10-3 with TRBJ2-3, with 9 bases lining up with TRBD1. Germline trimming cut 3 bases from V and 4 bases from J; bases unmatched to any gene: 11. The CDR3 has 17 amino acids. CDR1 is ENHRY, CDR2 SYGVKD, per germline. The CDR3 reads CAISESGVGTGSDTQYF. The DNA of the CDR3 is TGTGCCATCAGTGAAAGTGGAGTCGGGACAGGGTCAGATACGCAGTATTTT.

This clonotype turned up a few times. The chain couples TRBV5-1 to TRBJ2-1; maybe TRBD2 (6 bases). V gave up 5 bases and J gave up 7 bases, with 13 bases separating them. The CDR3 loop spans 13 amino acids. Germline V gene sequence: CDR1 SGHRS, CDR2 YFSETQ. CDR3 amino acids: CASRLSGLNEQFF. As DNA, the CDR3 is TGCGCCAGCAGGTTAAGCGGGCTTAATGAGCAGTTCTTC.